A selection of T cell receptor beta chains follows, all from one sample in a study of blood T cell repertoires in COVID-19. Generated by immunoSEQ multiplex PCR, the TCRdb table keeps only in-frame clones and is missing some. This table has 150,000 to 200,000 clones, about nine tenths appearing once. Sequences were obtained from peripheral blood. These receptors all come from a man aged 70 or older with active or convalescent COVID-19. Both conserved end residues are part of each CDR3. The D gene is left open where the match is weak. Size is stated for part of the rows, as once, few or many counts, or as a class when the clone is expanded.

size: .
V: TRBV18
J: TRBJ2-2
D: .
DNA: TGTGCCAGCTCACCACCTGTCGGGGGACCTACGGCCACCGGGGAGCTGTTTTTT
CDR3: CASSPPVGGPTATGELFF

size: once
V: TRBV7-8
J: TRBJ1-5
D: TRBD1
DNA: TGTGCCAGCAGCTTAGCGAACAGGGGGCCAGAATATAGCAATCAGCCCCAGCATTTT
CDR3: CASSLANRGPEYSNQPQHF

size: .
V: TRBV12-3/TRBV12-4
J: TRBJ1-4
D: .
DNA: TGTGCCAGCAGTTTCGTGGGCCGAGAAAAACTGTTTTTT
CDR3: CASSFVGREKLFF

size: .
V: TRBV2
J: TRBJ2-7
D: .
DNA: TGTGCCAGCAGTGAGCGGGCCGAGCAGTACTTC
CDR3: CASSERAEQYF

size: .
V: TRBV28
J: TRBJ1-5
D: .
DNA: TGTGCCAGCAGTTTTAATATAGGGGGTAGTTGGCAGCCCCAGCATTTT
CDR3: CASSFNIGGSWQPQHF

size: .
V: TRBV14
J: TRBJ2-5
D: TRBD1
DNA: TGTGCCAGCAGCCAAGGGACAGGGGCCGAGACCCAGTACTTC
CDR3: CASSQGTGAETQYF

size: .
V: TRBV6-2/TRBV6-3
J: TRBJ2-5
D: TRBD1
DNA: TGTGCCAGCAGCGCCTCGCCGGGGTCGGACAGGGGAGCGACCCAGTACTTC
CDR3: CASSASPGSDRGATQYF

size: .
V: TRBV10-3
J: TRBJ2-5
D: TRBD1
DNA: TGTGCCAGTCGTGGGGCCGGGACAGACTCCCAAGAGACCCAGTACTTC
CDR3: CASRGAGTDSQETQYF

size: once
V: TRBV6-6
J: TRBJ2-7
D: .
DNA: TGTGCCAGCAGTTACTCTCGGGGAAACGAGCAGTACTTC
CDR3: CASSYSRGNEQYF

size: .
V: TRBV7-6
J: TRBJ2-3
D: TRBD2
DNA: TGTGCCAGCAGCTTACTTAGCGGGGGGGCATTAGATACGCAGTATTTT
CDR3: CASSLLSGGALDTQYF

size: .
V: TRBV6-2/TRBV6-3
J: TRBJ2-3
D: TRBD2
DNA: TGTGCCAGCAGTTGGGGACTAGCGCTAAGCACAGATACGCAGTATTTT
CDR3: CASSWGLALSTDTQYF

size: few
V: TRBV28
J: TRBJ1-6
D: .
DNA: TGTGCCAGCAGGAGCGGACAGAGTAATTCACCCCTCCACTTT
CDR3: CASRSGQSNSPLHF

size: once
V: TRBV2
J: TRBJ2-7
D: TRBD2
DNA: TGTGCCAGCAGTGACTTGGCGGGAGTCCCCTACGAGCAGTACTTC
CDR3: CASSDLAGVPYEQYF

size: .
V: TRBV29-1
J: TRBJ2-7
D: TRBD1
DNA: TGCAGCGTTGAGGGACAGGGCCACTACGAGCAGTACTTC
CDR3: CSVEGQGHYEQYF

size: .
V: TRBV19
J: TRBJ2-3
D: TRBD2
DNA: TGTGCCAGTAGTTTGAGCGGGGGGGTACCAGATACGCAGTATTTT
CDR3: CASSLSGGVPDTQYF

size: .
V: TRBV5-4
J: TRBJ2-2
D: TRBD1
DNA: TGTGCCAGCAGCTTGGCTGGGACAGGCACCGGGGAGCTGTTTTTT
CDR3: CASSLAGTGTGELFF

size: .
V: TRBV28
J: TRBJ2-7
D: .
DNA: TGTGCCAGCAGTTTAAAGAGTTATGGGCAGTACTTC
CDR3: CASSLKSYGQYF

size: .
V: TRBV7-9
J: TRBJ2-3
D: .
DNA: TGTGCCAGCAGCTTGGCGACTTCAACAGATACGCAGTATTTT
CDR3: CASSLATSTDTQYF

size: .
V: TRBV6-5
J: TRBJ2-3
D: .
DNA: TGTGCCAGCAAACCAGGATTTGTAGATACGCAGTATTTT
CDR3: CASKPGFVDTQYF

size: .
V: TRBV27
J: TRBJ1-1
D: TRBD1
DNA: TGTGCCAGCGGGAGAGACAGGGGGCGCAAATACACTGAAGCTTTCTTT
CDR3: CASGRDRGRKYTEAFF

size: .
V: TRBV6-5
J: TRBJ2-7
D: TRBD1
DNA: TGTGCCAGCAGTTACTCGAACAGGGGAAGAGTTTACGAGCAGTACTTC
CDR3: CASSYSNRGRVYEQYF

size: .
V: TRBV5-5
J: TRBJ2-2
D: .
DNA: TGTGCCAGCACCGAATTGACAGGACCGCTGGGGGAGCTGTTTTTT
CDR3: CASTELTGPLGELFF

size: once
V: TRBV5-4
J: TRBJ2-2
D: .
DNA: TGTGCCAGCAGCTTAGGAAAAAGCGTCGCCGGGGAGCTGTTTTTT
CDR3: CASSLGKSVAGELFF

size: .
V: TRBV24-1
J: TRBJ2-1
D: TRBD1
DNA: TGTGCCACCAGTGACACTTCCAGGGGGCGCCCAGTTAACAATGAGCAGTTCTTC
CDR3: CATSDTSRGRPVNNEQFF